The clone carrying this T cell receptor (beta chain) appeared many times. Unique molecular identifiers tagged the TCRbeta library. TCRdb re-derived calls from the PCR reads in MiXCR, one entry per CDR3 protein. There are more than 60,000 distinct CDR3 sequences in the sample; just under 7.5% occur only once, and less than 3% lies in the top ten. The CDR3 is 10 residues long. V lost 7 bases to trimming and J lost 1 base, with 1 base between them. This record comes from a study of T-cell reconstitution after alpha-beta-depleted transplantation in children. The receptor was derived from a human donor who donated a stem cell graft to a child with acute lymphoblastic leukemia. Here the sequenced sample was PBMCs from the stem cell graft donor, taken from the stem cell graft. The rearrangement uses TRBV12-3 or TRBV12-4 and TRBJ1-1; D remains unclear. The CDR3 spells CASKNTEAFF. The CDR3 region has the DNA TGTGCCAGCAAGAACACTGAAGCTTTCTTT.